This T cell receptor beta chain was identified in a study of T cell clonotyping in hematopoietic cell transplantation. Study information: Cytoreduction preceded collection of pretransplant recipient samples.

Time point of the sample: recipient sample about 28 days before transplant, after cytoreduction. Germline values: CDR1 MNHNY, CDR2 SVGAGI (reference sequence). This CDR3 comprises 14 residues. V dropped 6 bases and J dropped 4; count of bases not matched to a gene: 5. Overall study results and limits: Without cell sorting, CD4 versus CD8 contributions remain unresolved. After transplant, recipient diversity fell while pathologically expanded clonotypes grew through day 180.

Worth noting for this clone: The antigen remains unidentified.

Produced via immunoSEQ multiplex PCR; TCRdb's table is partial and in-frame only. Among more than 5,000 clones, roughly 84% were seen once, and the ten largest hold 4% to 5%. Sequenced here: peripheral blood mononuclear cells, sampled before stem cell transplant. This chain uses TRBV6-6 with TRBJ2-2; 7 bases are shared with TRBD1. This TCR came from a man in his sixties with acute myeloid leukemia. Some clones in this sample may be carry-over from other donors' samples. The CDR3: CASSPTGSTGELFF. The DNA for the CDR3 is TGTGCCAGCAGCCCGACAGGGTCCACCGGGGAGCTGTTTTTT.